This record covers a single T cell receptor beta chain. Its antigen remains unidentified. No base quality values were provided; no much bigger clone lies one nucleotide off. The data were taken from a study of blood T cell repertoires in COVID-19 (dated by TCRdb to 2019 to 2021). As for the study more broadly: Collaborator samples came from the United States, Italy and Spain and covered acute and convalescent phases of COVID-19. The samples were drawn from two sources: the first 160 participants of the ongoing ImmuneRACE study, and 1,000 to 1,500 subjects contributed by 6 global collaborators. The prospective study material was composed of cDNA or gDNA derived from T cells, B-cell-depleted T cells, or PBMCs. Where available, HLA class I and class II types were taken from metadata supplied by the sample provider and were not determined by assay-based typing. Sample metadata almost always included a de-identified subject ID, COVID-19 status, age in years and sex. The dataset comprised deeply sampled blood TCRbeta repertoires from subjects exposed to, actively infected with, or recovered from COVID-19. A freely available public database, intended as a resource for researchers studying the immune response to SARS-CoV-2, is where the repertoires were released. Summary of the overall study and its limitations: The quantity of clinical and demographic metadata differed by source and by participant and was supplied without curation.

The immunoSEQ Assay, a bias-controlled multiplex PCR, was used to amplify TCRbeta CDR3 regions from genomic DNA. In the original analysis: The number of nucleated cells in each sample was estimated from the amplification of reference gene primers within the assay. To quantify the absolute abundance of each unique TCRbeta CDR3 rearrangement, sequence reads were collapsed and filtered. Productive Simpson clonality was computed per sample as the square root of Simpson's diversity index over productive rearrangements. The source is immuneACCESS, and TCRdb retained only in-frame sequences with V and J called. Part of the clones is not carried over; for the studies checked, unresolved V genes explain less than half of this, and the remainder is unexplained. The D gene and trimming were derived from the DNA, and the V and J assignments and clone size from that table. The sample data list roughly 36,000 clones, and around 83% of these were observed just once. Roughly 13% of the sample is taken by the ten largest.

The collaborating institutions used their own protocols to collect whole blood in K2EDTA tubes. For TCRbeta analysis, collaborators shipped samples as frozen whole blood, isolated PBMCs, or DNA extracted from either of those sample types. Trimming leaves V shorter by 6 bases and J shorter by 12 bases, with the junction holding 13 bases beyond the gene matches. Including the terminal cysteine and phenylalanine, the CDR3 comprises 14 residues. Of all the DNA, just the CDR3 is kept, 42 bases in frame from base 1. The germline V gene yields KGHSH for CDR1 and LQKENI for CDR2. This clonotype was obtained from a human donor in a cohort sampled during active COVID-19. Sequenced: peripheral blood. The receptor chain draws on TRBV18 and TRBJ1-2; 10 bases in the junction line up with TRBD1. CDR3 sequence: CASSPPGQGLGDTF. The DNA reads as follows: TGTGCCAGCTCGCCCCCGGGACAGGGGCTTGGGGACACCTTC.